This entry concerns a single T cell receptor (beta chain). Its antigen is as yet unknown. J lost 1 base, V lost 4 bases, and 0 bases had no gene match. The germline V gene encodes CDR1 SGHAT and CDR2 FQNNGV. CDR3 length equals 13 residues. This sample is drawn from a study of T cell responses to AZD1222 COVID-19 vaccine. Notes on the study in general: Only 5 or 6 people who got AZD1222 tested seropositive at baseline. Once two AZD1222 doses were given, Spike-specific TCR breadth and depth went up.

Profiling relied on immunoSEQ multiplex PCR, and the TCRdb table lists in-frame clones only, not all of them. The top ten hold 4.5% of the sample, which has approximately 81,000 clones, just over 90% seen once. The V gene is TRBV11-2, the J gene TRBJ2-5, with TRBD2 identical over 7 bases. The TCR comes from an adult in good health. Source: peripheral blood, taken on day 0 of MenACWY control vaccination. CDR3 bases: TGTGCCAGCAGCTGGGGGGGCCAAGAGACCCAGTACTTC. This codes for CASSWGGQETQYF.